The TCR beta chain described here comes from a study of cytomegalovirus exposure and HLA in healthy donors. Study-level findings and limits: A list of 150 or so TCR beta chains associated with cytomegalovirus was given. Roughly uniform depth of sequencing across donors was assumed in presence/absence analyses. V- and J-gene trimming of TCR beta was linked (in a later analysis) to a missense DCLRE1C variant.

V gave up 3 bases and J gave up 7 bases, with 19 bases separating them. Per germline, CDR1 KGHSH and CDR2 LQKENI. The CDR3 contains 16 residues. In regard to this clone: Its antigen is not known.

60 Vbeta and 13 Jbeta primers were used in PCR. Method: immunoSEQ multiplex PCR; TCRdb's copy keeps in-frame clones and lacks some. The sample holds some 71,000 clones, around four fifths seen once. The sequencing input was PBMCs. This clonotype originated in a woman younger than 45 in good health and CMV-seropositive. This sequence joins TRBV18 and TRBJ2-1; the D gene is possibly TRBD1 (5 bases). CDR3 amino acids: CASSPGTQGNLNEQFF. The CDR3 DNA reads TGTGCCAGCTCACCCGGAACCCAGGGAAACCTTAATGAGCAGTTCTTC.